This entry describes one TCR beta chain. Profiling relied on immunoSEQ multiplex PCR, and the TCRdb table lists in-frame clones only, not all of them. The sample includes about 220,000 clones, 70% to 85% of them seen just once. This specimen belongs to a study of blood T cell repertoires in COVID-19. Study-wide background: T cells, B-cell-depleted T cells, or PBMCs provided the cDNA or gDNA that served as material.

Clinical history as reported by participants underpinned cohort assignment. The V gene lost 4 bases and the J gene lost 0 bases, with 11 bases spanning the gap. The CDR3 loop spans 16 amino acids. The germline gives CDR1 SGHRS, CDR2 YFSETQ. The clonotype comes from a woman in her thirties or forties with acute COVID-19. Sequenced: PBMCs or T cells enriched from blood (not recorded which). J is TRBJ1-6 and V is TRBV5-1; D is ambiguous. Here the CDR3 DNA reads TGCGCCAGCAGCGAACGACATAGCTCCTATAATTCACCCCTCCACTTT. Translated: CASSERHSSYNSPLHF.